These 30 T cell receptor beta chains were sequenced from one sample in a study of memory CD4+ T cells and cytomegalovirus serostatus. Using immunoSEQ multiplex PCR, the repertoire was profiled, and TCRdb retains in-frame clones only, with some absent. The top ten hold around 1.6% of the sample, which has roughly 50,000 clones, around three quarters seen once. The sort gate was single viable CD3+CD4+CD8-CD45RO+ cells for memory CD4+ T cells. The sequenced sample was memory CD4+ T cells from blood. These TCRs come from an adult in good health and CMV-seronegative.

This clone was counted once. V is TRBV29-1 and J is TRBJ2-1; 13 bases fit TRBD2. Germline assignment: CDR1 SQVTM and CDR2 ANQGSEA. The CDR3 totals 14 residues. V lost 4 bases to trimming and J lost 10 bases; unmatched junction nucleotides: 7. The CDR3 nucleotides are TGCAGCGTTGGGACTAGCGGGAGAAGGGGAGAGCAGTTCTTC. It specifies CSVGTSGRRGEQFF.

The chain links TRBV7-8 to TRBJ2-7, with D hard to call. Trimming shortened V by 5 bases and J by 4 bases, and 18 bases separated the two germline ends. CDR1 and CDR2 (germline): SGHVS, FQNEAQ. This CDR3 contains 15 residues. The CDR3 sequence is CASSLQRRVPYEQYF. The CDR3 DNA sequence: TGTGCCAGCAGCCTCCAGCGTAGGGTCCCGTACGAGCAGTACTTC.

This clone is medium-sized (0.01 to 0.1%) within its sample. CDR3 coding DNA: TGTGCCAGCAGCCCGGCTGGCAGGATGGAAAAACTGTTTTTT. Its translation is CASSPAGRMEKLFF. V is TRBV5-6 and J is TRBJ1-4; D is ambiguous. The germline gives CDR1 SGHDT, CDR2 YYEEEE. The CDR3 has 14 residues. V lost 4 bases and J 8 bases, leaving 15 bases between the germline ends.

V gene TRBV5-1 combines with J gene TRBJ1-1, with no clear D. Germline CDR1 and CDR2: SGHRS and YFSETQ. This CDR3 region has 15 residues. The V and J ends lost 6 bases and 1 base respectively, with 16 bases between them. Here the CDR3 DNA reads TGCGCCAGCAACTGGAGGACCGGGGAGAACACTGAAGCTTTCTTT. Its protein is CASNWRTGENTEAFF.

V is TRBV7-9 and J is TRBJ1-5; TRBD1 agrees at 7 bases. The CDR3 spans 15 residues. CDR1 and CDR2 (germline): SEHNR, FQNEAQ (reference sequence). Unmatched junction bases numbered 4, after V lost 5 bases and J lost 0 bases. CDR3 region: CASSLTGNSNQPQHF. CDR3 bases: TGTGCCAGCAGCCTGACAGGGAATAGCAATCAGCCCCAGCATTTT.

The rearrangement links TRBV29-1 to TRBJ2-1; D remains unclear. The CDR3 runs to 12 residues. Trimming removed 2 bases from V and 8 bases from J, with 10 bases in between. Germline V CDR1 and CDR2: SQVTM, ANQGSEA. The CDR3 DNA reads TGCAGCGTTGAAAGTGGTACGTATGAGCAGTTCTTC. Translating gives CSVESGTYEQFF.

The gene calls are TRBV5-4 and TRBJ2-1; 7 nucleotides match TRBD2. Germline CDR1 is SGHNT and CDR2 is YYREEE (reference sequence). This CDR3 has 15 amino acids. Trimming removed 4 bases from V and 2 bases from J; junction bases left unmatched: 6. The CDR3 sequence is CASSQSSGAYNEQFF. The CDR3 DNA is TGTGCCAGCAGCCAGAGCAGCGGGGCCTACAATGAGCAGTTCTTC.

The chain employs TRBV10-2 and TRBJ1-5; tentatively, D is TRBD1 (5 bases). V was clipped by 8 bases and J by 7 bases, with 21 bases between them. From germline, CDR1 is WSHSY and CDR2 SAAADI. The CDR3 extends over 15 amino acids. This CDR3 is CASLGVNTPGQPQHF. The CDR3 bases are TGCGCCAGCCTGGGGGTCAACACGCCCGGGCAGCCCCAGCATTTT.

V usage is TRBV11-2 and J usage is TRBJ1-1; D remains unclear. The germline CDR1 and CDR2 sequences are SGHAT and FQNNGV. Trimming took off 1 base at V and 6 bases at J, with 6 bases between the two ends. The CDR3 has 12 amino acids. Here the CDR3 DNA reads TGTGCCAGCAGCTTAGTATATTCTGAAGCTTTCTTT. Protein product: CASSLVYSEAFF. The whole variable domain, filled in from reference TRBV11-2 and TRBJ1-1, reads EAGVAQSPRYKIIEKRQSVAFWCNPISGHATLYWYQQILGQGPKLLIQFQNNGVVDDSQLPKDRFSAERLKGVDSTLKIQPAKLEDSAVYLCASSLVYSEAFFGQGTRLTVV.

The rearrangement links TRBV11-2 to TRBJ1-2; D gene unclear. Germline CDR1 reads SGHAT; CDR2 reads FQNNGV. This CDR3 has 14 residues. With 1 base removed from V and 7 bases from J, the gap between germline ends came to 13 bases. The CDR3 region has the DNA TGTGCCAGCAGCTTAGTAGTCCCTGGATTTGGCTACACCTTC. Protein product: CASSLVVPGFGYTF.

The chain is built from TRBV7-2 and TRBJ2-3; unclear D gene. The CDR3 extends over 13 amino acids. Germline CDR1 SGHTA, CDR2 FQGNSA. Trimming took off 5 bases at V and 5 bases at J, with 11 bases between the two ends. The DNA of the CDR3 is TGTGCCAGCAGCCCGAACTATGGAGATACGCAGTATTTT. Translated: CASSPNYGDTQYF.

The chain carries TRBV11-2 and TRBJ2-7; weak D call: TRBD2 (5 bases). CDR1 is SGHAT and CDR2 is FQNNGV in the germline V gene. This CDR3 region has 14 residues. Trimming took off 2 bases at V and 3 bases at J, with 11 bases between the two ends. CDR3: CASSLNGVGYEQYF. The CDR3 nucleotides are TGTGCCAGCAGCTTAAACGGGGTGGGCTACGAGCAGTACTTC.

Of note for this clone: Relative to the germline gene, one junction end is altered; a read error may explain this. The gene calls are TRBV7-7 and TRBJ2-2, with 9 bases identical to TRBD2. This CDR3 has 17 residues. Germline V gene lookup returns CDR1 SSHAT and CDR2 FNYEAQ (reference sequence). In DNA, the CDR3 is TGTGCTAGCAGCTTAGAAGCGGGGGGATTGGACACCGGGGAGCTGTTTTTT. This sequence encodes CASSLEAGGLDTGELFF.

The rearrangement joins TRBV7-2 to TRBJ1-5; 9 bases align to TRBD1. Germline V gives CDR1 SGHTA, CDR2 FQGNSA. This CDR3 contains 16 residues. The ends lost 5 bases at V and 4 bases at J; junction bases unmatched: 9. The CDR3 coding sequence is TGTGCCAGCAGCACACGAGGACAGGGGCGAAATCAGCCCCAGCATTTT. This gives the protein CASSTRGQGRNQPQHF.

This clone was counted a few times. The genes are TRBV6-1 and TRBJ2-7; D is possibly TRBD2 (6 bases). CDR1 is MNHNS and CDR2 is SASEGT in the germline V gene. Trimming stripped 0 bases from V and 2 bases from J, with 11 bases between. CDR3 length: 15 residues. This CDR3 is CASSEAWGGAYEQYF. CDR3 coding DNA: TGTGCCAGCAGTGAAGCGTGGGGAGGCGCCTACGAGCAGTACTTC.

In its sample, this clone was seen once. The CDR3 coding sequence is TGTGCCAGCAGCCAAGATCAAGGGTCGGGCTACACCTTC. This gives the protein CASSQDQGSGYTF. The V call is TRBV4-2, the J call TRBJ1-2; unclear D gene. The CDR3 runs to 13 residues. Germline assignment: CDR1 LGHNA and CDR2 YNFKEQ. V gave up 0 bases and J gave up 8 bases, with 10 bases separating them.

This clone has a handful of counts. The rearrangement joins TRBV27 to TRBJ2-5, with D perhaps TRBD1 (5 bases). The length of the CDR3 is 14 residues. The germline V gene encodes CDR1 MNHEY and CDR2 SMNVEV (reference sequence). Trimming cost V 2 bases and J 5 bases, with 12 bases left between them. CDR3: CASSLQGMGETQYF. The CDR3 nucleotides are TGTGCCAGCAGTTTACAGGGTATGGGGGAGACCCAGTACTTC.

This sequence joins TRBV7-8 and TRBJ1-2; 11 nucleotides match TRBD1. The V and J ends lost 5 bases and 4 bases, in that order; junction bases with no gene match: 9. The CDR3 contains 16 residues. The germline CDR1 and CDR2 sequences are SGHVS and FQNEAQ. The CDR3 protein is CASSTRTGGLGYGYTF. CDR3 in DNA: TGTGCCAGCAGCACCAGGACAGGGGGCTTGGGCTATGGCTACACCTTC.

This CDR3 is CASSLEGGHEQFF. The DNA for the CDR3 is TGTGCCAGCAGCTTAGAGGGGGGGCATGAGCAGTTCTTC. The genes are TRBV11-3 and TRBJ2-1, with TRBD2 as a possible D gene (7 bases). With 0 bases removed from V and 8 bases from J, the gap between germline ends came to 8 bases. The germline CDR1 and CDR2 sequences are SGHNT and YENEEA. This CDR3 is 13 amino acids long.

J is TRBJ2-5 and V is TRBV12-5, with D perhaps matching TRBD1 (5 bases). This CDR3 spans 13 amino acids. Trimming shortened V by 7 bases and J by 2 bases, and 11 bases separated the two germline ends. Germline V CDR1 and CDR2: LGHNT, FRNRAP. The DNA for the CDR3 is TGTGCTAGTGTTATGGACAAGCAAGAGACCCAGTACTTC. This sequence encodes CASVMDKQETQYF.

The chain recombines TRBV7-9 with TRBJ1-2, with a weak D call TRBD1 (5 bases). Per germline, CDR1 SEHNR and CDR2 FQNEAQ (reference sequence). The CDR3 loop spans 14 amino acids. V lost 0 bases and J 4 bases, leaving 9 bases between the germline ends. CDR3 residues: CASSLAQGGYGYTF. CDR3 in DNA: TGTGCCAGCAGCTTAGCGCAGGGCGGCTATGGCTACACCTTC. The entire variable domain, with the rest obtained from reference TRBV7-9 and TRBJ1-2, is as follows: DTGVSQNPRHKITKRGQNVTFRCDPISEHNRLYWYRQTLGQGPEFLTYFQNEAQLEKSRLLSDRFSAERPKGSFSTLEIQRTEQGDSAMYLCASSLAQGGYGYTFGSGTRLTVV.

V is TRBV19 and J is TRBJ1-2; the D gene is possibly TRBD1 (5 bases). CDR1 and CDR2 (germline): LNHDA, SQIVND (reference sequence). With 3 bases removed from V and 2 bases from J, the gap between germline ends came to 16 bases. CDR3 length: 16 amino acids. CDR3 loop: CASSIFSQGYNYGYTF. In nucleotides, the CDR3 is TGTGCCAGTAGTATTTTTAGCCAGGGCTACAACTATGGCTACACCTTC.

This sequence joins TRBV7-8 and TRBJ2-5; possibly TRBD1 or TRBD2 for D (5 bases each). CDR1 and CDR2 (germline): SGHVS, FQNEAQ. V was trimmed by 5 bases and J by 5 bases, leaving 27 bases between them. The CDR3 is 18 amino acids. The CDR3 sequence is CASSLRTPGPRTTETQYF. The CDR3 region has the DNA TGTGCCAGCAGCCTCAGAACCCCGGGACCTAGAACTACGGAGACCCAGTACTTC.

This clone was seen only once. V and J are TRBV5-1 and TRBJ1-1; D might be TRBD1 (5 bases). CDR3 size: 14 residues. The germline gives CDR1 SGHRS, CDR2 YFSETQ. V gave up 4 bases and J gave up 2 bases, with 12 bases separating them. The CDR3: CASSGGVRNTEAFF. In nucleotides, the CDR3 is TGCGCCAGCAGCGGGGGAGTGAGAAACACTGAAGCTTTCTTT.

The chain recombines TRBV28 with TRBJ1-6; D possibly corresponds to TRBD1 (6 bases). The germline V gene has CDR1 MDHEN and CDR2 SYDVKM. Trimming shortened V by 6 bases and J by 9 bases, and 15 bases separated the two germline ends. This CDR3 has 14 residues. The CDR3 bases are TGTGCCAGCAGGTCGGACAGTTTCGGTTCACCCCTCCACTTT. It specifies CASRSDSFGSPLHF.

This rearrangement joins TRBV6-1 to TRBJ1-4, with D unclear. V shed 6 bases and J shed 7 bases, with 12 bases lying between them. The CDR3 loop spans 13 amino acids. CDR1 and CDR2 from the germline V gene are MNHNS and SASEGT. CDR3 protein: CASSARRGEKLFF. In nucleotides, the CDR3 is TGTGCCAGCAGCGCCCGGCGCGGTGAAAAACTGTTTTTT.

The CDR3 loop reads CATRTGFNEQFF. The DNA of the CDR3 is TGTGCCACCCGGACAGGCTTTAATGAGCAGTTCTTC. This rearrangement joins TRBV6-6 to TRBJ2-1; 7 positions match TRBD1. V dropped 10 bases and J dropped 7; count of bases not matched to a gene: 7. CDR3 size: 12 residues. Germline CDR1 and CDR2: MNHNY and SVGAGI (reference sequence).

The rearrangement joins TRBV5-1 to TRBJ1-1; no clear D. The V end was cut by 0 bases, the J end by 1 base, with 10 bases between. Per germline, CDR1 SGHRS and CDR2 YFSETQ. This CDR3 is built from 15 residues. CDR3 protein: CASSLVWGENTEAFF. In DNA, the CDR3 is TGCGCCAGCAGCTTGGTGTGGGGAGAGAACACTGAAGCTTTCTTT.

The chain carries TRBV5-6 and TRBJ1-5; 8 bases are a match to TRBD1. The V gene's germline CDR1 is SGHDT and CDR2 YYEEEE. This CDR3 spans 15 amino acids. V lost 5 bases and J lost 4; bases outside the gene matches: 8. CDR3 nucleotides: TGTGCCAGCAGTCCCTGGACAGGGAAAAATCAGCCCCAGCATTTT. This gives the protein CASSPWTGKNQPQHF.

This clone turned up a few times. In nucleotides, the CDR3 is TGTGCCAGCAGCGTAGCGGGACGGAACACTGAAGCTTTCTTT. Protein: CASSVAGRNTEAFF. The genes are TRBV9 and TRBJ1-1, with D possibly being TRBD1 (5 bases). The CDR3 contains 14 residues. CDR1 and CDR2 from the germline V gene are SGDLS and YYNGEE. The germline V and J ends were trimmed by 0 bases and 1 base, with 7 bases remaining between them.